One sample yielded the 2 T cell receptor beta chains listed below, sequenced in a study of blood T cell repertoires in COVID-19. TCRdb's copy holds only in-frame clones and misses some; the assay was immunoSEQ multiplex PCR. The table lists under 200,000 clones, roughly 81% of them singletons. Sequencing input: peripheral blood. Every receptor here comes from a woman in her sixties with COVID-19, enrolled during active disease.

This clone appeared a single time. The V and J genes are TRBV19 and TRBJ1-1; no clear D. The CDR3 extends over 14 amino acids. Germline V gives CDR1 LNHDA, CDR2 SQIVND (reference sequence). Deletions cut 6 bases from V and 3 bases from J, with 14 bases between. The CDR3 DNA is TGTGCCAGTAGCCAATGGGCAGCTGACACTGAAGCTTTCTTT. Encoded protein: CASSQWAADTEAFF.

V is TRBV19 and J is TRBJ1-5, with 8 nucleotides matching TRBD1. CDR1 and CDR2 (germline): LNHDA, SQIVND (reference sequence). The CDR3 totals 14 residues. After removal of 8 bases from V and 4 bases from J, the junction contained 7 bases not matched to a gene. CDR3 amino acids: CASRGQGFNQPQHF. CDR3 DNA sequence: TGTGCCAGTCGCGGACAGGGATTTAATCAGCCCCAGCATTTT. Drawing the rest from reference TRBV19 and TRBJ1-5, the complete variable domain is DGGITQSPKYLFRKEGQNVTLSCEQNLNHDAMYWYRQDPGQGLRLIYYSQIVNDFQKGDIAEGYSVSREKKESFPLTVTSAQKNPTAFYLCASRGQGFNQPQHFGDGTRLSIL.